The 26 T cell receptor beta chains reported below all come from one sample, sequenced in a study of cytomegalovirus exposure and HLA in healthy donors. PCR employed 60 Vbeta and 13 Jbeta primers. The data were produced by immunoSEQ multiplex PCR, yet TCRdb's version contains in-frame clones alone and is incomplete. The repertoire consists of over 150,000 clones, with about 72% occurring once and the leading ten covering about 1.3%. Sequenced material: PBMCs. The receptors come from a man between 60 and 75 years old in good health and CMV-seronegative.

This clone was seen a few times. The chain employs TRBV30 and TRBJ1-1; D unresolved. The V gene's germline CDR1 is GTSNPN and CDR2 SVGIG (reference sequence). The V end lost 2 bases, the J end lost 8 bases, and 24 bases lay between the germline ends. The CDR3 extends over 16 amino acids. The CDR3 here is CAWSPPLGGPSLEAFF. As DNA, the CDR3 is TGTGCCTGGAGTCCACCCCTGGGAGGTCCCTCCCTCGAAGCTTTCTTT.

The genes are TRBV5-4 and TRBJ2-5, with 11 bases aligning to TRBD2. CDR3 length: 15 residues. The V gene's germline CDR1 is SGHNT and CDR2 YYREEE (reference sequence). V shed 1 base and J 12 bases; nucleotides not matched to a gene: 11. The CDR3, as DNA: TGTGCCAGCAGCTTGCAGACACTAGCGGGGGATCCCAAGTACTTC. Translation: CASSLQTLAGDPKYF.

This chain uses TRBV19 with TRBJ1-1; 9 nucleotides agree with TRBD1. This CDR3 region has 15 residues. Germline V gene lookup returns CDR1 LNHDA and CDR2 SQIVND (reference sequence). The junction had 12 bases not matched to a gene; V was cut back by 5 bases and J by 8 bases. This chain's CDR3 is CASSDRGAPNPEAFF. CDR3 in DNA: TGTGCCAGTAGTGACAGGGGGGCCCCCAACCCCGAAGCTTTCTTT.

V and J are TRBV7-8 and TRBJ1-1; 7 bases fit TRBD1. Germline-derived CDR1 and CDR2 are SGHVS and FQNEAQ. V lost 3 bases and J lost 5; bases outside the gene matches: 6. The length of the CDR3 is 14 residues. As DNA, the CDR3 is TGTGCCAGCAGCTTGGAGGGGGCGATGACTGAAGCTTTCTTT. Protein sequence: CASSLEGAMTEAFF.

The J gene is TRBJ2-7, the V gene TRBV27, with 10 bases aligning to TRBD2. Trimming removed 6 bases from V and 7 bases from J; junction bases left unmatched: 9. The CDR3 is 14 residues long. The germline CDR1 and CDR2 sequences are MNHEY and SMNVEV (reference sequence). CDR3 amino acids: CASRGLAGASEQYF. CDR3 in DNA: TGTGCCAGCAGGGGTCTAGCGGGAGCAAGTGAGCAGTACTTC.

The chain couples TRBV7-2 to TRBJ1-6; 7 bases align to TRBD1. This CDR3 region has 15 residues. The J segment lost 7 bases and the V segment lost 5 bases, leaving 8 bases of the junction unmatched. Germline loops: CDR1 SGHTA, CDR2 FQGNSA. The CDR3 spells CASSLRQGGNSPLHF. Written as DNA, the CDR3 is TGTGCCAGCAGCCTGCGACAGGGTGGCAATTCACCCCTCCACTTT.

The chain links TRBV4-1 to TRBJ1-4; D is undetermined. The CDR3 runs 17 residues. Germline CDR1 reads MGHRA; CDR2 reads YSYEKL. The ends were cut back, 1 base at V and 1 base at J, with 13 bases in the middle. CDR3 region: CASSQAGGFRTNEKLFF. The CDR3 region has the DNA TGCGCCAGCAGCCAAGCAGGTGGTTTTAGAACTAATGAAAAACTGTTTTTT.

This clone has more than one count but fewer than ten. This sequence joins TRBV29-1 and TRBJ1-2, with TRBD1 identical over 7 bases. With V trimmed by 4 bases and J by 8 bases, 7 bases remained unmatched. Germline CDR1 and CDR2: SQVTM and ANQGSEA. The CDR3 length is 12 residues. In DNA, the CDR3 is TGCAGCGTTGTTACAGGGGTGGTGGGCTACACCTTC. This gives the protein CSVVTGVVGYTF.

This clone has a single count. The V call is TRBV4-1, the J call TRBJ2-3; D is possibly TRBD2 (5 bases). The CDR3 is 14 residues long. The V end was cut by 0 bases, the J end by 10 bases, with 14 bases between. Germline-derived CDR1 and CDR2 are MGHRA and YSYEKL. DNA for the CDR3: TGCGCCAGCAGCCAAGATCCGAGGGAGAGGGCGCAGTATTTT. Translated, it gives CASSQDPRERAQYF.

This chain links TRBV27 with TRBJ1-4, with D perhaps TRBD1 (6 bases). The CDR3 contains 12 residues. The V end lost 5 bases, the J end lost 10 bases, and 11 bases lay between the germline ends. Looked up from germline, CDR1 is MNHEY and CDR2 is SMNVEV (reference sequence). CDR3 amino acids: CASSPIRGKLFF. In nucleotides, the CDR3 is TGTGCCAGCAGTCCTATCAGGGGAAAACTGTTTTTT.

The chain joins TRBV19 to TRBJ2-2, with D possibly being TRBD2 (6 bases). The CDR3 is made up of 16 amino acids. Trimming shortened V by 7 bases and J by 7 bases, and 22 bases separated the two germline ends. Per the germline V gene, CDR1 is LNHDA and CDR2 is SQIVND (reference sequence). This chain's CDR3 is CASIKRAAPQGGELFF. The CDR3 region has the DNA TGTGCCAGTATAAAGCGGGCTGCCCCTCAGGGCGGGGAGCTGTTTTTT.

The chain recombines TRBV4-3 with TRBJ2-6, with unresolved D. Germline CDR1 reads LGHNA; CDR2 reads YSLEER. The CDR3 spans 17 residues. Trimming pared 0 bases from V and 0 bases from J, leaving 9 bases between. CDR3 residues: CASSQDWPPSGANVLTF. CDR3 coding DNA: TGCGCCAGCAGCCAAGATTGGCCACCCTCTGGGGCCAACGTCCTGACTTTC.

This rearrangement joins TRBV5-8 to TRBJ2-7, with D possibly being TRBD2 (5 bases). This CDR3 is built from 13 residues. The germline gives CDR1 SGHTS, CDR2 YDEGEE. V lost 9 bases and J lost 3, with 16 bases in between. The CDR3, as DNA: TGTGCCACCTACGCTGGGGAGCGCTACGAGCAGTACTTC. Translation gives CATYAGERYEQYF.

The chain has TRBV5-1 and TRBJ1-2; 7 bases agree with TRBD1. Germline V gene data show CDR1 as SGHRS and CDR2 as YFSETQ. V trimming: 0 bases; J trimming: 4 bases; junction bases outside the gene matches: 6. The CDR3 is made up of 15 amino acids. CDR3 DNA sequence: TGCGCCAGCAGCTTGGATGAGGGGGCCAGCTATGGCTACACCTTC. As protein: CASSLDEGASYGYTF.

The rearrangement uses TRBV25-1 and TRBJ2-7; maybe TRBD2 (5 bases). Germline V gene sequence: CDR1 MGHDK, CDR2 SYGVNS. The CDR3 has 13 amino acids. Between the trimmed V and J ends, which lost 2 bases and 2 bases, there was a span of 7 bases. CDR3 nucleotide sequence: TGTGCCAGCAGTGAACCGGGAACCTACGAGCAGTACTTC. Protein: CASSEPGTYEQYF.

The chain couples TRBV2 to TRBJ2-5, with a possible D match to TRBD1 (6 bases). The V end was cut by 6 bases, the J end by 2 bases, with 10 bases between. The germline CDR1 and CDR2 sequences are SNHLY and FYNNEI. The CDR3 is made up of 13 amino acids. CDR3 sequence: CASRGQPQETQYF. CDR3 sequence (DNA): TGTGCCAGCAGGGGACAACCACAAGAGACCCAGTACTTC.

This clone was recorded a few times. The chain joins TRBV30 to TRBJ1-5; D is perhaps TRBD1 (6 bases). V shed 0 bases and J shed 0 bases, with 9 bases lying between them. This CDR3 comprises 15 residues. The germline V gene encodes CDR1 GTSNPN and CDR2 SVGIG (reference sequence). The CDR3 sequence: CAWSVGGDSNQPQHF. CDR3 DNA: TGTGCCTGGAGTGTAGGGGGGGATAGCAATCAGCCCCAGCATTTT.

The CDR3 sequence is CASSQGAAGGPSDTQYF. As DNA, the CDR3 is TGCGCCAGCAGCCAAGGGGCAGCGGGGGGGCCGTCAGATACGCAGTATTTT. The chain has TRBV4-3 and TRBJ2-3, with TRBD2 matching 10 bases. The CDR3 loop spans 17 amino acids. The V and J ends lost 1 base and 4 bases, in that order; junction bases with no gene match: 8. The germline V gene encodes CDR1 LGHNA and CDR2 YSLEER.

The genes are TRBV30 and TRBJ2-7, with 7 bases matching TRBD1. CDR1 and CDR2 (germline): GTSNPN, SVGIG (reference sequence). CDR3 length equals 16 residues. After removal of 4 bases from V and 0 bases from J, the junction contained 12 bases not matched to a gene. The CDR3 loop reads CAWTPWLGTDSYEQYF. The CDR3 DNA reads as TGTGCCTGGACTCCCTGGTTGGGGACAGACTCCTACGAGCAGTACTTC.

This chain uses TRBV7-7 with TRBJ2-2, with TRBD1 matching over 7 bases. From germline, CDR1 is SSHAT and CDR2 FNYEAQ (reference sequence). V was pared by 1 base and J by 2 bases, with 7 bases of the junction left unmatched. CDR3 length: 17 residues. CDR3 protein: CASSLGGGLINTGELFF. CDR3 DNA sequence: TGTGCCAGCAGCTTAGGAGGGGGCTTGATTAACACCGGGGAGCTGTTTTTT.

The V call is TRBV6-5, the J call TRBJ2-5; D may be TRBD2 (6 bases). The J call may be mistaken, given a closer DNA end match to TRBJ2-7. Germline CDR1 reads MNHEY; CDR2 reads SVGAGI. CDR3 length equals 13 residues. CDR3 bases: TGTGCCAGCAGTTATGGGGGGTCCTACGAGCAGTACTTC. This translates into CASSYGGSYEQYF.

This clone was counted a single time. This chain uses TRBV9 with TRBJ2-2, with a possible D match to TRBD1 (6 bases). This CDR3 contains 15 residues. Trimming removed 4 bases from V and 1 base from J, with 11 bases in between. Germline values: CDR1 SGDLS, CDR2 YYNGEE. CDR3 sequence reads: CASSRDRQNTGELFF. The CDR3 coding sequence is TGTGCCAGCAGCCGTGACAGGCAGAACACCGGGGAGCTGTTTTTT.

This rearrangement joins TRBV7-9 to TRBJ1-6, with D unresolved. Trimming left V 5 bases short and J 0 bases short, with 20 bases between. There are 19 residues in the CDR3. CDR1 and CDR2 (germline): SEHNR, FQNEAQ (reference sequence). CDR3 nucleotides: TGTGCCAGCAGCCCAGCTAGACGGAAAAACCTCTCCTATAATTCACCCCTCCACTTT. This sequence encodes CASSPARRKNLSYNSPLHF.

The gene calls are TRBV4-1 and TRBJ1-5; 7 bases fit TRBD1. With 1 base clipped from V and 4 bases from J, the junction kept 16 bases outside the gene matches. The CDR3 totals 19 residues. The germline V gene encodes CDR1 MGHRA and CDR2 YSYEKL. The CDR3 protein is CASSQAPDRDSGLNQPQHF. The CDR3, as DNA: TGCGCCAGCAGCCAAGCCCCTGACAGGGACAGCGGGCTAAATCAGCCCCAGCATTTT.

The rearrangement joins TRBV29-1 to TRBJ2-7; 10 bases line up with TRBD2. Trimming removed 7 bases from V and 7 bases from J; junction bases left unmatched: 10. In germline, CDR1 is SQVTM, CDR2 ANQGSEA. The CDR3 extends over 13 amino acids. CDR3 coding DNA: TGCAGCGCCGGTTGGAGCGGGAGGGGAGAGCAGTACTTC. This translates into CSAGWSGRGEQYF.

The J gene is TRBJ2-4, the V gene TRBV2; D gene unclear. Trimming took 7 bases from V and 6 from J, leaving 10 bases between them. The V gene's germline CDR1 is SNHLY and CDR2 FYNNEI. The CDR3 is 12 residues long. This CDR3 is CASTDERNIQYF. The CDR3 DNA reads TGTGCCAGCACAGATGAACGAAACATTCAGTACTTC.